A selection of T cell receptor beta chains follows, all from one sample in a study of radiation and T cells in renal cell carcinoma. TCRdb's copy holds only in-frame clones and misses some; the assay was immunoSEQ multiplex PCR. The repertoire holds some 120,000 clones, roughly four fifths seen once, with over 1.5% in the top ten. The sequenced sample was blood, obtained from a patient whose treatment included radiotherapy and nephrectomy. Source of these receptors: a woman aged 55-70 years with renal cell carcinoma. CDR3s include the opening cysteine and the closing phenylalanine or tryptophan. The D gene is left open where the match is weak. The size of a clone is reported for some rows only, either as once, few or many, or as a class for expanded clones.

d_call,j_call,clone_size,v_call,cdr3_aa,cdr3_nt
.,TRBJ1-5,.,TRBV7-2,CASSFGYSNQPQHF,TGTGCCAGCAGCTTTGGGTATAGCAATCAGCCCCAGCATTTT
TRBD1,TRBJ1-3,.,TRBV28,CASSLSSGGGRNTIYF,TGTGCCAGCAGTTTATCCTCAGGGGGGGGAAGAAACACCATATATTTT
.,TRBJ2-3,many,TRBV30,CAWSISDTQYF,TGTGCCTGGAGTATCTCAGATACGCAGTATTTT
.,TRBJ1-5,.,TRBV30,CAWSEQSNQPQHF,TGTGCCTGGAGTGAACAGTCTAATCAGCCCCAGCATTTT
.,TRBJ1-1,.,TRBV18,CASSDLTDTEAFF,TGTGCCAGCTCAGACCTGACAGACACTGAAGCTTTCTTT
TRBD2,TRBJ2-1,.,TRBV7-2,CASSLATFRLAGNNEQFF,TGTGCCAGCAGCTTAGCGACTTTTAGACTAGCGGGGAACAATGAGCAGTTCTTC
.,TRBJ1-1,.,TRBV19,CASSQHRDTNTEAFF,TGTGCCAGTAGTCAGCACAGGGATACGAACACTGAAGCTTTCTTT
.,TRBJ2-3,few,TRBV27,CASTLGARGRSTDTQYF,TGTGCCAGCACCTTAGGAGCTCGCGGGCGTAGCACAGATACGCAGTATTTT
.,TRBJ1-1,.,TRBV29-1,CSTGLPDTEAFF,TGCAGCACAGGGTTGCCAGACACTGAAGCTTTCTTT
TRBD1,TRBJ2-2,many,TRBV6-1,CAGYSGGANTGELFF,TGTGCCGGATACTCAGGGGGCGCGAACACCGGGGAGCTGTTTTTT
.,TRBJ2-6,.,TRBV27,CASSLLGANVLTF,TGTGCCAGCAGTTTGTTAGGGGCCAACGTCCTGACTTTC
.,TRBJ2-3,.,TRBV11-3,CASSLDYFTDTQYF,TGTGCCAGCAGCTTGGACTATTTCACGGATACGCAGTATTTT
TRBD2,TRBJ2-1,.,TRBV7-2,CASSLFGTSGSYNEQFF,TGTGCCAGCAGCTTATTTGGGACTAGCGGTTCCTACAATGAGCAGTTCTTC
.,TRBJ2-7,.,TRBV7-8,CASSLSSPGYEQYF,TGTGCCAGCAGCTTATCTTCCCCGGGGTACGAGCAGTACTTC
.,TRBJ1-1,.,TRBV30,CAGRLNTEAFF,TGTGCCGGACGGCTGAACACTGAAGCTTTCTTT
.,TRBJ2-7,.,TRBV6-6,CASSSTVNEQYF,TGTGCCAGCAGCTCGACGGTAAACGAGCAGTACTTC
TRBD2,TRBJ2-3,.,TRBV6-5,CASSWDSGSGTDTQYF,TGTGCCAGCAGTTGGGATAGCGGGAGTGGCACAGATACGCAGTATTTT
TRBD2,TRBJ2-3,.,TRBV7-9,CASSFGLAVGTDTQYF,TGTGCCAGCAGCTTCGGACTAGCGGTGGGCACAGATACGCAGTATTTT
.,TRBJ2-2,.,TRBV27,CASSLPTGTPGTGELFF,TGTGCCAGCAGTTTACCCACGGGAACCCCGGGGACCGGGGAGCTGTTTTTT
.,TRBJ2-2,once,TRBV19,CASSPPRGGELFF,TGTGCCAGTAGTCCCCCACGCGGCGGGGAGCTGTTTTTT
.,TRBJ2-4,.,TRBV11-2,CASSLNGLGENIQYF,TGTGCCAGCAGCCTTAACGGACTGGGGGAAAACATTCAGTACTTC
TRBD2,TRBJ2-1,once,TRBV5-1,CASNGGSSYNEQFF,TGCGCCAGCAACGGGGGGAGCTCCTACAATGAGCAGTTCTTC
.,TRBJ1-4,.,TRBV7-9,CASSLVDATNEKLFF,TGTGCCAGCAGCTTAGTCGACGCAACTAATGAAAAACTGTTTTTT
.,TRBJ2-7,.,TRBV25-1,CASSRGYEQYF,TGTGCCAGCAGTCGGGGGTACGAGCAGTACTTC
.,TRBJ1-1,.,TRBV27,CASSLGGGKAFF,TGTGCCAGCAGTTTGGGCGGGGGCAAAGCTTTCTTT
.,TRBJ1-1,.,TRBV27,CASSRGQTGKAFF,TGTGCCAGCAGTCGCGGACAGACGGGGAAGGCTTTCTTT
TRBD1,TRBJ2-7,.,TRBV9,CASSVDGTGLYEQYF,TGTGCCAGCAGCGTAGACGGGACAGGACTTTACGAGCAGTACTTC
.,TRBJ1-5,few,TRBV30,CAWSGGSSNQPQHF,TGTGCCTGGAGTGGTGGCAGTAGTAATCAGCCCCAGCATTTT
TRBD1,TRBJ2-6,few,TRBV5-4,CASSLAGTGQGGANVLTF,TGTGCCAGCAGCTTGGCCGGGACAGGGCAAGGTGGGGCCAACGTCCTGACTTTC
TRBD2,TRBJ2-7,.,TRBV10-2,CASSRTSGTSYEQYF,TGCGCCAGCAGTCGGACTAGCGGGACCTCCTACGAGCAGTACTTC
.,TRBJ1-1,few,TRBV2,CASTPEAGANTEAFF,TGTGCCAGCACCCCCGAGGCAGGGGCGAACACTGAAGCTTTCTTT
.,TRBJ2-2,.,TRBV9,CASSVGFLLTGELFF,TGTGCCAGCAGCGTAGGATTTTTGCTGACCGGGGAGCTGTTTTTT
.,TRBJ1-2,.,TRBV18,CASSPGSGALNYGYTF,TGTGCCAGCTCACCTGGGTCTGGAGCCCTTAACTATGGCTACACCTTC
TRBD1,TRBJ2-7,.,TRBV6-6,CASSYGQGSGEQYF,TGTGCCAGCAGTTACGGACAGGGATCGGGTGAGCAGTACTTC
TRBD1,TRBJ1-3,.,TRBV19,CATFDRGPGNTIYF,TGTGCCACCTTCGACAGGGGGCCCGGAAACACCATATATTTT
.,TRBJ2-3,.,TRBV2,CASSAGASTDTQYF,TGTGCCAGCAGTGCGGGGGCTAGCACAGATACGCAGTATTTT
TRBD1,TRBJ2-7,.,TRBV2,CASKGQVPHEQYF,TGTGCCAGCAAGGGACAGGTCCCCCACGAGCAGTACTTC
.,TRBJ1-2,.,TRBV5-1,CASSQGGDYGYTF,TGCGCCAGCAGCCAAGGGGGGGACTATGGCTACACCTTC
.,TRBJ2-1,.,TRBV2,CASSDTRQGGIYNEQFF,TGTGCCAGCAGTGACACCCGACAGGGAGGAATTTACAATGAGCAGTTCTTC
TRBD1,TRBJ2-7,.,TRBV7-9,CASSFAGGSLGEQYF,TGTGCCAGCAGCTTCGCAGGGGGTAGTTTGGGTGAGCAGTACTTC
.,TRBJ1-3,.,TRBV28,CASSLQVSGNTIYF,TGTGCCAGCAGTTTACAGGTCTCTGGAAACACCATATATTTT
TRBD1,TRBJ1-5,.,TRBV19,CASSKDREWGQPQHF,TGTGCCAGTAGTAAAGACAGGGAGTGGGGTCAGCCCCAGCATTTT
.,TRBJ2-5,.,TRBV6-6,CASSYLGAGQETQYF,TGTGCCAGCAGTTACCTAGGGGCCGGTCAAGAGACCCAGTACTTC
.,TRBJ1-1,.,TRBV15,CATSRTSILRTTEAFF,TGTGCCACCAGCAGAACATCTATCCTACGGACCACTGAAGCTTTCTTT
TRBD1,TRBJ1-2,.,TRBV28,CASSLQQGAGYGYTF,TGTGCCAGCAGTTTGCAACAGGGGGCGGGATATGGCTACACCTTC
.,TRBJ1-2,.,TRBV6-1,CASSERTGLNYGYTF,TGTGCCAGCAGTGAACGAACAGGGCTGAACTATGGCTACACCTTC
.,TRBJ1-6,.,TRBV15,CATSVEYTYNSPLHF,TGTGCCACGAGCGTCGAGTATACCTATAATTCACCCCTCCACTTT
.,TRBJ1-4,.,TRBV6-6,CASRPDTSEEKLFF,TGTGCCAGCAGGCCAGACACGTCGGAGGAAAAACTGTTTTTT
.,TRBJ2-5,.,TRBV18,CASSALASLQETQYF,TGTGCCAGCTCAGCCCTAGCGTCCCTCCAAGAGACCCAGTACTTC
.,TRBJ2-7,.,TRBV28,CASSLWGGDRSYEQYF,TGTGCCAGCAGTTTATGGGGCGGGGACCGCTCCTACGAGCAGTACTTC
.,TRBJ2-7,.,TRBV28,CASSFRNLYEQYF,TGTGCCAGCAGTTTCCGGAACCTATACGAGCAGTACTTC
.,TRBJ2-1,.,TRBV27,CASSNRVNEQFF,TGTGCCAGCAGTAACAGGGTCAATGAGCAGTTCTTC
.,TRBJ1-6,.,TRBV6-1,CASSGAHLSPLHF,TGTGCCAGCAGTGGCGCCCATTTATCACCCCTCCACTTT
.,TRBJ2-7,.,TRBV4-2,CASSQEMTRGQQYF,TGTGCCAGCAGCCAAGAGATGACAAGGGGCCAGCAGTACTTC
TRBD1,TRBJ1-2,.,TRBV6-5,CASSSPGQTNYGYTF,TGTGCCAGCAGTTCGCCGGGACAGACGAACTATGGCTACACCTTC
.,TRBJ2-3,.,TRBV7-2,CASSLGANTDTQYF,TGTGCCAGCAGCTTAGGAGCTAACACAGATACGCAGTATTTT